Shown below are 32 T cell receptor beta chains from a single sample sequenced in a study of blood T cell repertoires in COVID-19. Sequencing was performed with immunoSEQ multiplex PCR; in TCRdb, only in-frame clones are kept and a portion is missing. The sample has 310,000 or so clones; around nine tenths are singletons. Sample: peripheral blood. Receptors were obtained from a woman under 40 with COVID-19, enrolled during active disease.

This clone was counted only a few times. The rearrangement links TRBV19 to TRBJ1-5; TRBD1 might be the D (6 bases). V lost 10 bases and J lost 2, with 18 bases in between. The CDR3 has 15 residues. CDR1 is LNHDA and CDR2 is SQIVND in the germline V gene (reference sequence). CDR3 loop: CATRKVGGGNQPQHF. CDR3 bases: TGTGCCACTCGAAAGGTAGGGGGTGGCAATCAGCCCCAGCATTTT.

The J gene is TRBJ2-7, the V gene TRBV12-3 or TRBV12-4; a possible D gene is TRBD1 (6 bases). The germline V and J ends were trimmed by 6 bases and 7 bases, with 13 bases remaining between them. This CDR3 is 12 amino acids long. The CDR3 loop is CASSRQEIEQYF. The DNA for the CDR3 is TGTGCCAGCAGCCGACAGGAGATTGAGCAGTACTTC.

This clone has just one count. The CDR3 bases are TGTGCCAGCAGCTTTGGGGGGTTGGAAAACATTCAGTACTTC. It codes for CASSFGGLENIQYF. The chain employs TRBV11-1 and TRBJ2-4, with D perhaps matching TRBD2 (6 bases). Deletions cut 3 bases from V and 5 bases from J, with 11 bases between. Germline V gives CDR1 SGHAT, CDR2 FQDESV (reference sequence). The length of the CDR3 is 14 residues.

Notes on this clone: Other DNA sequences from this sample encode an identical CDR3 as well. The V gene is TRBV3-1 (or the pseudogene TRBV3-2), the J gene TRBJ1-1; D uncertain. Trimming left V 1 base short and J 1 base short, with 4 bases between. The CDR3 has 13 residues. CDR1 is LGHDT, CDR2 YNNKEL, per germline (reference sequence). CDR3: CASSQGGNTEAFF. In DNA, the CDR3 is TGTGCCAGCAGCCAAGGCGGGAACACTGAAGCTTTCTTT.

The table lists this clone with a count of one. This rearrangement joins TRBV9 to TRBJ2-2; 9 bases fit TRBD1. This CDR3 region has 15 residues. CDR1 is SGDLS, CDR2 YYNGEE, per germline. The junction had 5 bases not matched to a gene; V was cut back by 3 bases and J by 5 bases. CDR3: CASSARQGETGELFF. The CDR3 nucleotides read TGTGCCAGCAGCGCCCGACAGGGGGAGACCGGGGAGCTGTTTTTT. Complete variable domain (other parts from reference TRBV9 and TRBJ2-2): DSGVTQTPKHLITATGQRVTLRCSPRSGDLSVYWYQQSLDQGLQFLIQYYNGEERAKGNILERFSAQQFPDLHSELNLSSLELGDSALYFCASSARQGETGELFFGEGSRLTVL.

The genes are TRBV28 and TRBJ2-7; 7 bases are shared with TRBD1. The length of the CDR3 is 13 residues. Trimming cost V 3 bases and J 4 bases; bases outside gene matches: 3. The germline gives CDR1 MDHEN, CDR2 SYDVKM. The CDR3, as DNA: TGTGCCAGCAGTTTGGCAGGGGGATACGAGCAGTACTTC. Its protein product is CASSLAGGYEQYF.

The chain uses TRBV10-3 and TRBJ2-7; 8 bases are a match to TRBD1. The CDR3 has 14 residues. CDR1 and CDR2 (germline): ENHRY, SYGVKD. V trimming: 4 bases; J trimming: 2 bases; junction bases outside the gene matches: 4. The CDR3 DNA is TGTGCCATCAGTGGGGACAGGCCACCCTACGAGCAGTACTTC. It translates to CAISGDRPPYEQYF.

The chain combines TRBV15 with TRBJ1-5; D is undetermined. Trimming left V 2 bases short and J 5 bases short, with 16 bases between. Germline V gives CDR1 LNHNV, CDR2 YYDKDF (reference sequence). CDR3 length equals 16 residues. The CDR3 DNA reads TGTGCCACCAGCAGAAGCGTCGCGGGCGGGCATCAGCCCCAGCATTTT. This translates into CATSRSVAGGHQPQHF.

This sequence joins TRBV6-5 and TRBJ2-4; 9 positions match TRBD2. This CDR3 has 15 amino acids. Trimming cost V 6 bases and J 2 bases; bases outside gene matches: 5. The germline gives CDR1 MNHEY, CDR2 SVGAGI. The CDR3 loop reads CASRLSGSSKNIQYF. The CDR3 DNA reads TGTGCCAGCAGACTTAGCGGGAGTTCCAAAAACATTCAGTACTTC.

The chain uses TRBV28 and TRBJ2-5; 8 nucleotides match TRBD2. V trimming: 5 bases; J trimming: 5 bases; junction bases outside the gene matches: 13. Per germline, CDR1 MDHEN and CDR2 SYDVKM. The CDR3 runs to 16 residues. The CDR3 DNA follows: TGTGCCAGCAGTAGCTCTGGAGCGGGAGATCGGGAGACCCAGTACTTC. Residues: CASSSSGAGDRETQYF.

This clone was counted a single time. The chain combines TRBV11-2 with TRBJ2-3, with a weak D call TRBD2 (5 bases). V gave up 1 base and J gave up 6 bases, with 20 bases separating them. CDR3 length: 17 residues. Germline V lookup: CDR1 SGHAT, CDR2 FQNNGV. CDR3 in amino acids: CASSLGPSGRARDTQYF. Written as DNA, the CDR3 is TGTGCCAGCAGCTTAGGGCCCTCCGGGCGGGCCAGGGATACGCAGTATTTT.

The rearrangement links TRBV12-2 to TRBJ2-2; the D call in the table, TRBD2, was not verified against the DNA. TRBV12-2 is a pseudogene. This CDR3 is built from 16 residues. The CDR3: CASRFPGTSGTGELFF. The CDR3 nucleotides read TGTGCAAGTCGCTTCCCCGGGACTAGCGGCACCGGGGAGCTGTTTTTT.

The chain recombines TRBV2 with TRBJ1-2; no clear D. Trimming shortened V by 2 bases and J by 4 bases, and 11 bases separated the two germline ends. Germline V gene data show CDR1 as SNHLY and CDR2 as FYNNEI. This CDR3 region has 14 residues. The CDR3, as DNA: TGTGCCAGCAGTGAAAATTGGGCAGCCTATGGCTACACCTTC. This gives the protein CASSENWAAYGYTF.

The chain has TRBV12-3 or TRBV12-4 and TRBJ2-3; TRBD1 agrees at 7 bases. The CDR3 loop spans 13 amino acids. Losses at the gene ends were 6 bases for V and 4 bases for J; bases not matched to a gene: 4. CDR3 DNA sequence: TGTGCCAGCAGCCGGGACAGTGCAGATACGCAGTATTTT. Protein product: CASSRDSADTQYF.

In DNA, the CDR3 is TGTGCCAGCAGCTTGGGGGGGCCAGGATACGGAAAACTGTTTTTT. It encodes CASSLGGPGYGKLFF. The chain is built from TRBV7-9 and TRBJ1-4; the D gene is possibly TRBD1 (6 bases). Germline V lookup: CDR1 SEHNR, CDR2 FQNEAQ (reference sequence). The CDR3 is 15 amino acids. The V end lost 3 bases, the J end lost 10 bases, and 18 bases lay between the germline ends.

The CDR3 nucleotides are TGTGCCAGCAGCGTTAGACCGACAGGGGAGGGTGAAAAACTGTTTTTT. It specifies CASSVRPTGEGEKLFF. The V call is TRBV9, the J call TRBJ1-4; TRBD1 matches 8 bases. In germline, CDR1 is SGDLS, CDR2 YYNGEE. This CDR3 spans 16 amino acids. Losses at the gene ends were 2 bases for V and 7 bases for J; bases not matched to a gene: 10.

V and J are TRBV2 and TRBJ2-7, with D possibly matching TRBD2 (5 bases). Germline loops: CDR1 SNHLY, CDR2 FYNNEI. V dropped 8 bases and J dropped 0 bases, with 8 bases sitting between them. The CDR3 totals 12 residues. The CDR3 protein is CASGGSSYEQYF. CDR3 in DNA: TGTGCCAGCGGAGGCTCCTCCTACGAGCAGTACTTC.

The genes are TRBV23-1 and TRBJ2-7; 8 nucleotides match TRBD2. TRBV23-1 is given ORF status, its function remaining uncertain. The CDR3 is made up of 17 amino acids. Trimming removed 3 bases from V and 0 bases from J; junction bases left unmatched: 10. The CDR3 DNA is TGCGCCAGCAGTCAGGCCATAACACTAGCGGCCTCCTACGAGCAGTACTTC. Translated, it gives CASSQAITLAASYEQYF.

The chain has TRBV2 and TRBJ2-3, with a tentative D call TRBD2 (6 bases). The CDR3 covers 12 residues. Between the trimmed V and J ends, which lost 6 bases and 6 bases, there was a span of 10 bases. In germline, CDR1 is SNHLY, CDR2 FYNNEI. The CDR3: CASSVSGDTQYF. The CDR3 DNA reads TGTGCCAGCAGCGTGAGCGGGGATACGCAGTATTTT.

This clone was seen just once. The chain joins TRBV4-1 to TRBJ2-7; 8 nucleotides line up with TRBD2. Trimming removed 6 bases from V and 4 bases from J; junction bases left unmatched: 5. The V gene's germline CDR1 is MGHRA and CDR2 YSYEKL. This CDR3 region has 13 residues. The CDR3 loop reads CASRLAESYEQYF. The CDR3 DNA reads TGCGCCAGCAGACTAGCGGAGTCTTACGAGCAGTACTTC.

This chain links TRBV19 with TRBJ1-5; D may be TRBD1 (5 bases). The ends were cut back, 4 bases at V and 6 bases at J, with 13 bases in the middle. CDR1 is LNHDA, CDR2 SQIVND, per germline (reference sequence). The CDR3 is made up of 14 amino acids. DNA for the CDR3: TGTGCCAGTAGTAGCCCCGGGGGAGGTCAGCCCCAGCATTTT. This translates into CASSSPGGGQPQHF.

The rearrangement joins TRBV19 to TRBJ2-3, with a weak D call TRBD2 (6 bases). Trimming stripped 4 bases from V and 1 base from J, with 12 bases between. The CDR3 covers 15 residues. Germline CDR1 reads LNHDA; CDR2 reads SQIVND (reference sequence). The CDR3 sequence: CASSKVGGGTDTQYF. DNA for the CDR3: TGTGCCAGTAGTAAGGTCGGGGGAGGCACAGATACGCAGTATTTT. Looking up the rest from reference TRBV19 and TRBJ2-3 gives the full variable domain: DGGITQSPKYLFRKEGQNVTLSCEQNLNHDAMYWYRQDPGQGLRLIYYSQIVNDFQKGDIAEGYSVSREKKESFPLTVTSAQKNPTAFYLCASSKVGGGTDTQYFGPGTRLTVL.

This clone has just one count. The chain couples TRBV10-3 to TRBJ2-1; D not certain. The V end was cut by 10 bases, the J end by 9 bases, with 13 bases between. Looked up from germline, CDR1 is ENHRY and CDR2 is SYGVKD. This CDR3 region has 11 residues. CDR3 nucleotides: TGTGCCAGCCGTCGCGAGCGTGAGCAGTTCTTC. Translated, it gives CASRREREQFF.

The V call is TRBV4-1, the J call TRBJ2-7, with a tentative D call TRBD2 (6 bases). CDR1 and CDR2 from the germline V gene are MGHRA and YSYEKL. Between the trimmed V and J ends, which lost 1 base and 2 bases, there was a span of 15 bases. This CDR3 has 16 amino acids. CDR3 coding DNA: TGCGCCAGCAGCCAAGGCCACGGGAGAATGGCCTACGAGCAGTACTTC. Its protein is CASSQGHGRMAYEQYF.

This clone was recorded once. The rearrangement uses TRBV2 and TRBJ2-7, with 8 bases identical to TRBD1. The CDR3 is 14 residues long. Germline assignment: CDR1 SNHLY and CDR2 FYNNEI. Trimming took 5 bases from V and 4 from J; bases not matched to a gene: 7. Here the CDR3 reads CASSITGTGYEQYF. The CDR3 DNA sequence: TGTGCCAGCAGTATTACCGGGACAGGTTACGAGCAGTACTTC.

This rearrangement joins TRBV6-5 to TRBJ1-1; D unclear. Per germline, CDR1 MNHEY and CDR2 SVGAGI. The V and J ends lost 6 bases and 0 bases respectively, with 8 bases between them. The CDR3 contains 13 residues. The CDR3 coding sequence is TGTGCCAGCAGAGACACTTTGAACACTGAAGCTTTCTTT. Its protein product is CASRDTLNTEAFF.

This clone was found once. The chain employs TRBV2 and TRBJ1-1, with 7 positions matching TRBD1. Germline CDR1 reads SNHLY; CDR2 reads FYNNEI. Trimming cost V 7 bases and J 1 base; bases outside gene matches: 6. The CDR3 runs 14 residues. CDR3 nucleotide sequence: TGTGCCAGCACCCGACAGGGAGCGAACACTGAAGCTTTCTTT. Encoded protein: CASTRQGANTEAFF.

The chain employs TRBV29-1 and TRBJ2-3; the D is unclear. CDR1 SQVTM and CDR2 ANQGSEA come from the germline V gene. CDR3 length: 12 residues. Deletions cut 3 bases from V and 3 bases from J, with 7 bases between. The CDR3 spells CSVDVETDTQYF. In DNA form, the CDR3 reads TGCAGCGTTGACGTAGAAACAGATACGCAGTATTTT.

This clone was recorded a few times. The chain couples TRBV11-2 to TRBJ2-1, with 8 bases fitting TRBD1. The CDR3 loop spans 16 amino acids. The V gene's germline CDR1 is SGHAT and CDR2 FQNNGV. V lost 0 bases, J lost 4 bases, and 5 bases stayed unmatched. This CDR3 reads CASSLDPGGRYNEQFF. CDR3 in DNA: TGTGCCAGCAGCTTAGATCCAGGGGGCAGGTACAATGAGCAGTTCTTC.

This chain joins TRBV18 and TRBJ2-3; D possibly corresponds to TRBD1 (5 bases). Germline CDR1 is KGHSH and CDR2 is LQKENI. This CDR3 is 21 amino acids long. The ends were cut back, 2 bases at V and 0 bases at J, with 27 bases in the middle. In DNA form, the CDR3 reads TGTGCCAGCTCACCAACGAATTTTCCATCAATGAACAGGAAAAGCACAGATACGCAGTATTTT. Translating gives CASSPTNFPSMNRKSTDTQYF.

This chain links TRBV7-3 with TRBJ2-5, with D perhaps matching TRBD2 (5 bases). Deletions cut 5 bases from V and 5 bases from J, with 12 bases between. In germline, CDR1 is SGHTA, CDR2 FQGTGA. CDR3 length equals 13 residues. The DNA for the CDR3 is TGTGCCAGCAGCCCGAGCGGTGGGGAGACCCAGTACTTC. It translates to CASSPSGGETQYF.

V gene TRBV27 combines with J gene TRBJ1-1; D possibly corresponds to TRBD1 (5 bases). Germline V gene sequence: CDR1 MNHEY, CDR2 SMNVEV (reference sequence). The CDR3 length is 15 residues. V lost 6 bases and J 6 bases, leaving 20 bases between the germline ends. This CDR3 reads CASSNLIGRVPEAFF. The CDR3 nucleotides read TGTGCCAGCAGCAACTTGATTGGCAGGGTCCCTGAAGCTTTCTTT.